The rows below give T cell receptor beta chains drawn from one sample of a study of cytomegalovirus exposure and HLA in healthy donors. The table came from immunoSEQ multiplex PCR; TCRdb's copy has only in-frame clones and leaves some out. This table holds roughly 84,000 clones, roughly 64% found once. Input material: PBMCs. Receptor source: a woman aged 40 to 49 in good health and CMV-seropositive. CDR3s include the opening cysteine and the closing phenylalanine or tryptophan. The D gene is left open where the match is weak. Not every row has a clone size; where given, it reads once, few, many or a size class.

d_gene: -; v_gene: TRBV4-3; j_gene: TRBJ2-2; abundance: -; CDR3nt: TGCGCCAGCAGCCAAGGATGGTGGGAGTTCGGGGCCGGGGAGCTGTTTTTT; CDR3aa: CASSQGWWEFGAGELFF
d_gene: -; v_gene: TRBV9; j_gene: TRBJ2-7; abundance: -; CDR3nt: TGTGCCAGCAGCCCCCCCGGAAGCCAGGGTTGGCTCTACGAGCAGTACTTC; CDR3aa: CASSPPGSQGWLYEQYF
d_gene: -; v_gene: TRBV5-4; j_gene: TRBJ2-1; abundance: few; CDR3nt: TGTGCCAGCAGCGGCCGGGACACCAATTCCTACAATGAGCAGTTCTTC; CDR3aa: CASSGRDTNSYNEQFF
d_gene: -; v_gene: TRBV19; j_gene: TRBJ1-5; abundance: -; CDR3nt: TGTGCCAGTACAAGGGGAAGCAATCAGCCCCAGCATTTT; CDR3aa: CASTRGSNQPQHF
d_gene: -; v_gene: TRBV27; j_gene: TRBJ2-7; abundance: -; CDR3nt: TGTGCCAGCAGTTCGCATTCGACCGGAGTCGAGTACTTC; CDR3aa: CASSSHSTGVEYF
d_gene: -; v_gene: TRBV9; j_gene: TRBJ1-1; abundance: -; CDR3nt: TGTGCCAGCAGCGTAGTCTCAGGGAACACTGAAGTTTTCTTT; CDR3aa: CASSVVSGNTEVFF
d_gene: TRBD2; v_gene: TRBV4-3; j_gene: TRBJ2-7; abundance: -; CDR3nt: TGCGCCAGCAGCCAAGCTCCACTAGCGGGGGGGCGCGACGAGCAGTACTTC; CDR3aa: CASSQAPLAGGRDEQYF
d_gene: -; v_gene: TRBV4-3; j_gene: TRBJ1-1; abundance: -; CDR3nt: TGCGCCAGCAGCCAAGATCGGGGGTACGACTCTAAAGCTTTCTTT; CDR3aa: CASSQDRGYDSKAFF
d_gene: TRBD2; v_gene: TRBV27; j_gene: TRBJ2-7; abundance: -; CDR3nt: TGTGCCAGCAGCATCATCCCGCCGGGACTAGCGCCTTACGAGCAGTACTTC; CDR3aa: CASSIIPPGLAPYEQYF
d_gene: -; v_gene: TRBV9; j_gene: TRBJ1-2; abundance: -; CDR3nt: TGTGCCAGCAGCGTAGTTGCGGGCGGGTATGGCTACACCTTC; CDR3aa: CASSVVAGGYGYTF
d_gene: TRBD2; v_gene: TRBV18; j_gene: TRBJ2-7; abundance: -; CDR3nt: TGTGCCAGCTCACCACCCTCTAGCGGGAGCTACGAGCAGTACTTC; CDR3aa: CASSPPSSGSYEQYF
d_gene: TRBD2; v_gene: TRBV5-1; j_gene: TRBJ2-2; abundance: -; CDR3nt: TGCGCCAGCAGCTCGACTAGCGGGGTTAACACCGGGGAGCTGTTTTTT; CDR3aa: CASSSTSGVNTGELFF
d_gene: TRBD2; v_gene: TRBV9; j_gene: TRBJ2-3; abundance: -; CDR3nt: TGTGCCAGCAGCGAGCGGGAGGGCCCAGATACGCAGTATTTT; CDR3aa: CASSEREGPDTQYF
d_gene: TRBD2; v_gene: TRBV11-2; j_gene: TRBJ2-1; abundance: -; CDR3nt: TGTGCCAGCAGCGGGGGGACTAGCGAAACATTCTCCTACAATGAGCAGTTCTTC; CDR3aa: CASSGGTSETFSYNEQFF
d_gene: -; v_gene: TRBV4-3; j_gene: TRBJ2-1; abundance: -; CDR3nt: TGCGCCAGCAGCCAAGATCTTGTCGGGAGAGGCAACAATGAGCAGTTCTTC; CDR3aa: CASSQDLVGRGNNEQFF
d_gene: -; v_gene: TRBV7-2; j_gene: TRBJ2-2; abundance: -; CDR3nt: TGTGCCAGCAGCTTTTCAGGGTACACCGGGGAGCTGTTTTTT; CDR3aa: CASSFSGYTGELFF
d_gene: -; v_gene: TRBV5-1; j_gene: TRBJ2-3; abundance: few; CDR3nt: TGCGCCAGCAGCTTGGTCGGCACAGATACGCAGTATTTT; CDR3aa: CASSLVGTDTQYF
d_gene: -; v_gene: TRBV27; j_gene: TRBJ2-1; abundance: -; CDR3nt: TGTGCCAGCAGTTTGGGAGTGATCAATGAGCAGTTCTTC; CDR3aa: CASSLGVINEQFF
d_gene: TRBD2; v_gene: TRBV6-5; j_gene: TRBJ2-7; abundance: once; CDR3nt: TGTGCCAGCAGTTATAGCGGGCGATTCTCCTACGAGCAGTACTTC; CDR3aa: CASSYSGRFSYEQYF
d_gene: -; v_gene: TRBV15; j_gene: TRBJ2-7; abundance: -; CDR3nt: TGTGCCACCAGCCGGGACACGGAACGTTACGAGCAGTACTTC; CDR3aa: CATSRDTERYEQYF
d_gene: TRBD1; v_gene: TRBV6-1; j_gene: TRBJ2-7; abundance: -; CDR3nt: TGTGCCAGCAGGTGGACAGGGGGCTCCTACGAGCAGTACTTC; CDR3aa: CASRWTGGSYEQYF
d_gene: -; v_gene: TRBV4-2; j_gene: TRBJ2-1; abundance: -; CDR3nt: TGTGCCAGCAGCCAAGCGGGTCTTGACTACAATGAGCAGTTCTTC; CDR3aa: CASSQAGLDYNEQFF
d_gene: TRBD1; v_gene: TRBV28; j_gene: TRBJ2-2; abundance: -; CDR3nt: TGTGCCAGCAACCCGACAGGGACCGGGGAGCTGTTTTTT; CDR3aa: CASNPTGTGELFF
d_gene: -; v_gene: TRBV6-5; j_gene: TRBJ2-5; abundance: -; CDR3nt: TGTGCCAGCAGTTACAGAGGGTTCGCCCAAGAGACCCAGTACTTC; CDR3aa: CASSYRGFAQETQYF
d_gene: -; v_gene: TRBV7-9; j_gene: TRBJ2-7; abundance: -; CDR3nt: TGTGCCAGCAGCTTAGAGGTTAGCAGTTACGAGCAGTACTTC; CDR3aa: CASSLEVSSYEQYF
d_gene: TRBD1; v_gene: TRBV5-1; j_gene: TRBJ1-2; abundance: -; CDR3nt: TGCGCCAGCAGCTCCGGACAGGGTAGCTATGGCTACACCTTC; CDR3aa: CASSSGQGSYGYTF
d_gene: -; v_gene: TRBV19; j_gene: TRBJ1-1; abundance: -; CDR3nt: TGTGCCAGTAGTATTCAGGTCGCAAACACTGAAGCTTTCTTT; CDR3aa: CASSIQVANTEAFF
d_gene: TRBD1; v_gene: TRBV28; j_gene: TRBJ1-2; abundance: -; CDR3nt: TGTGCCAGCAGTTTAACAGGGGGCTTGAAGGGCTACACCTTC; CDR3aa: CASSLTGGLKGYTF
d_gene: TRBD2; v_gene: TRBV4-3; j_gene: TRBJ2-3; abundance: -; CDR3nt: TGCGCCAGCAGCCTGGGGGGAGCGGGAGGGCTGACAGATACGCAGTATTTT; CDR3aa: CASSLGGAGGLTDTQYF
d_gene: TRBD2; v_gene: TRBV15; j_gene: TRBJ2-2; abundance: -; CDR3nt: TGTGCCACCAGCAGAGGGGAGGTGGCGGGAGTCATCGCCGGGGAGCTGTTTTTT; CDR3aa: CATSRGEVAGVIAGELFF
d_gene: TRBD1; v_gene: TRBV29-1; j_gene: TRBJ2-7; abundance: few; CDR3nt: TGCAGCGTTTCTGGACAGGCGACCTACGAGCAGTACTTC; CDR3aa: CSVSGQATYEQYF
d_gene: -; v_gene: TRBV7-2; j_gene: TRBJ1-5; abundance: once; CDR3nt: TGTGCCAGCAGCGATCGCGTTAGCAATCAGCCCCAGCATTTT; CDR3aa: CASSDRVSNQPQHF
d_gene: TRBD2; v_gene: TRBV7-9; j_gene: TRBJ2-7; abundance: -; CDR3nt: TGTGCCAGCAGCCCGGCTGATGGGTCAGCTCAGCGGGAGCTCGGCGAGCAGTACTTC; CDR3aa: CASSPADGSAQRELGEQYF
d_gene: -; v_gene: TRBV5-8; j_gene: TRBJ2-4; abundance: few; CDR3nt: TGTGCCAGCAGGGTACTGGGAGGAAACATTCAGTACTTC; CDR3aa: CASRVLGGNIQYF
d_gene: TRBD1; v_gene: TRBV7-8; j_gene: TRBJ2-7; abundance: -; CDR3nt: TGTGCCAGCAGCTTTCCCCGTGGGACAGGGAGCTCCTACGAGCAGTACTTC; CDR3aa: CASSFPRGTGSSYEQYF
d_gene: TRBD1; v_gene: TRBV7-2; j_gene: TRBJ2-1; abundance: -; CDR3nt: TGTGCCAGTTCAGGGGGATACTACAATGAGCAGTTCTTC; CDR3aa: CASSGGYYNEQFF
d_gene: -; v_gene: TRBV5-1; j_gene: TRBJ2-7; abundance: -; CDR3nt: TGCGCCAGCAGCTGGGACAGCCGGAGGGACGAGCAGTACTTC; CDR3aa: CASSWDSRRDEQYF
d_gene: -; v_gene: TRBV14; j_gene: TRBJ2-7; abundance: -; CDR3nt: TGTGCCAGCAGCCAAGATACTTGGGGACAACGACCTTGCTACGAGCAGTACTTC; CDR3aa: CASSQDTWGQRPCYEQYF
d_gene: TRBD1; v_gene: TRBV19; j_gene: TRBJ1-5; abundance: once; CDR3nt: TGTGCCAGTAGTTTGGGGGAGGGACAGGGTAATCAGCCCCAGCATTTT; CDR3aa: CASSLGEGQGNQPQHF
d_gene: -; v_gene: TRBV4-1; j_gene: TRBJ2-7; abundance: -; CDR3nt: TGCGCCAGCGGACATGCCGGTCGGGACGAGCAGTACTTC; CDR3aa: CASGHAGRDEQYF
d_gene: -; v_gene: TRBV18; j_gene: TRBJ2-1; abundance: few; CDR3nt: TGTGCCAGCTCCCAATCAACAGGGTTCTACAATGAGCAGTTCTTC; CDR3aa: CASSQSTGFYNEQFF
d_gene: TRBD2; v_gene: TRBV9; j_gene: TRBJ2-1; abundance: -; CDR3nt: TGTGCCAGCAGCTTATATAGCGGGAGCTCCTACAATGAGCAGTTCTTC; CDR3aa: CASSLYSGSSYNEQFF
d_gene: TRBD2; v_gene: TRBV4-3; j_gene: TRBJ2-2; abundance: few; CDR3nt: TGCGCCAGCAGCCAACAGCAGCGGGAGAACACCGGGGAGCTGTTTTTT; CDR3aa: CASSQQQRENTGELFF
d_gene: -; v_gene: TRBV28; j_gene: TRBJ2-7; abundance: few; CDR3nt: TGTGCCAGCACCACCCTATACGAGCAGTACTTC; CDR3aa: CASTTLYEQYF
d_gene: TRBD2; v_gene: TRBV7-2; j_gene: TRBJ2-7; abundance: few; CDR3nt: TGTGCCAGCACCACCCCGGGACTAGAATCCGAGCAGTACTTC; CDR3aa: CASTTPGLESEQYF
d_gene: TRBD1; v_gene: TRBV7-3; j_gene: TRBJ2-7; abundance: -; CDR3nt: TGTGCCAGCTCCGACAGGGGAAATAGCGAGCAGTACTTC; CDR3aa: CASSDRGNSEQYF
d_gene: TRBD2; v_gene: TRBV6-5; j_gene: TRBJ2-1; abundance: -; CDR3nt: TGTGCCAGCAGTTTGGCGGGGGGGCCCTACAATGAGCAGTTCTTC; CDR3aa: CASSLAGGPYNEQFF
d_gene: -; v_gene: TRBV19; j_gene: TRBJ2-2; abundance: -; CDR3nt: TGTGCCAGTAGCCAATACTCCGGGGAGCTGTTTTTT; CDR3aa: CASSQYSGELFF
d_gene: -; v_gene: TRBV6-5; j_gene: TRBJ1-3; abundance: -; CDR3nt: TGTGCCAGCAGGGTGCAGGGCGTAGGGGGAAACACCATATATTTT; CDR3aa: CASRVQGVGGNTIYF
d_gene: TRBD1; v_gene: TRBV18; j_gene: TRBJ1-4; abundance: -; CDR3nt: TGTGCCGGATCCGGGACAGATGGCGAAAAACTGTTTTTT; CDR3aa: CAGSGTDGEKLFF
d_gene: -; v_gene: TRBV7-3; j_gene: TRBJ2-2; abundance: -; CDR3nt: TGTGCCAGCAGCCAGGGGGGGGAGCTGTTTTTT; CDR3aa: CASSQGGELFF
d_gene: TRBD1; v_gene: TRBV4-3; j_gene: TRBJ1-4; abundance: -; CDR3nt: TGCGCCAGCAGCCAAGGACAGGGGCCCGCGAATGAAAAACTGTTTTTT; CDR3aa: CASSQGQGPANEKLFF
d_gene: -; v_gene: TRBV28; j_gene: TRBJ1-5; abundance: -; CDR3nt: TGTGCCAGCAGAGGGGGTCCCCTGGAAAACCAGCATTTT; CDR3aa: CASRGGPLENQHF
d_gene: -; v_gene: TRBV16; j_gene: TRBJ2-2; abundance: -; CDR3nt: TGTGCCAGCAGCCAATTCAGCACCGGGGAGCTGTTTTTT; CDR3aa: CASSQFSTGELFF
d_gene: -; v_gene: TRBV4-1; j_gene: TRBJ2-3; abundance: few; CDR3nt: TGCGCCAGCAGCCAAGCGGGCGGCAGGGCAGACACAGATACGCAGTATTTT; CDR3aa: CASSQAGGRADTDTQYF
d_gene: -; v_gene: TRBV7-9; j_gene: TRBJ2-5; abundance: -; CDR3nt: TGTGCCAGCAGCTTCCGGGAGACCCAGTACTTC; CDR3aa: CASSFRETQYF
d_gene: -; v_gene: TRBV15; j_gene: TRBJ2-1; abundance: -; CDR3nt: TGTGCCACCAGCAGCTATGGGACTTCTTGGGGCAATGAGCAGTTCTTC; CDR3aa: CATSSYGTSWGNEQFF
d_gene: TRBD1; v_gene: TRBV28; j_gene: TRBJ1-1; abundance: -; CDR3nt: TGTGCCAGCAGTCTCCTGTCGGGACAGGGACGGGCTGAAGCTTTCTTT; CDR3aa: CASSLLSGQGRAEAFF
d_gene: -; v_gene: TRBV6-5; j_gene: TRBJ2-7; abundance: -; CDR3nt: TGTGCCAGCAGTTACTCAACCCACTCCCCCTACGAGCAGTACTTC; CDR3aa: CASSYSTHSPYEQYF
d_gene: TRBD2; v_gene: TRBV27; j_gene: TRBJ2-7; abundance: few; CDR3nt: TGTGCCAGCAGCCGAGGACTAGCGGGGCACTTATACGAGCAGTACTTC; CDR3aa: CASSRGLAGHLYEQYF